These 8 T cell receptor beta chains share one sample of origin, sequenced in a study of long-term antiretroviral therapy in people with HIV. Investigators performed immunoSEQ version v3.0 at survey level. The method was immunoSEQ multiplex PCR; TCRdb's version includes in-frame clones alone and lacks a portion of them. This repertoire shows 15,000 or so clones, around 76% found once; its top ten account for around a quarter. The sample was unsorted PBMCs, taken 3.1 years after starting antiretroviral therapy. Receptor source: a man aged 40-49 years with HIV.

The chain employs TRBV2 and TRBJ2-7, with TRBD2 as a possible D gene (7 bases). The CDR3 is 16 amino acids. Germline V gene data show CDR1 as SNHLY and CDR2 as FYNNEI. Trimming took off 4 bases at V and 4 bases at J, with 20 bases between the two ends. This CDR3 reads CASSGMGPGGPYEQYF. The CDR3 bases are TGTGCCAGCAGTGGAATGGGACCCGGGGGGCCTTACGAGCAGTACTTC.

The V gene is TRBV9, the J gene TRBJ1-6, with D possibly being TRBD1 (6 bases). Per germline, CDR1 SGDLS and CDR2 YYNGEE. The length of the CDR3 is 18 residues. Deletions cut 2 bases from V and 8 bases from J, with 23 bases between. CDR3 residues: CASSVRVGGPHFDSPLHF. The CDR3 region has the DNA TGTGCCAGCAGCGTCCGGGTAGGGGGGCCTCACTTCGATTCACCCCTCCACTTT.

CDR3 in amino acids: CASSFDQGTEAFF. DNA of the CDR3: TGTGCCAGCAGCTTTGACCAGGGCACTGAAGCTTTCTTT. The chain uses TRBV7-2 and TRBJ1-1; a weak D match, TRBD1 (5 bases). There are 13 residues in the CDR3. Germline V gene sequence: CDR1 SGHTA, CDR2 FQGNSA. Trimming removed 3 bases at V and 4 bases at J, with 9 bases between.

The rearrangement uses TRBV13 and TRBJ2-3; no reliable D call. The germline CDR1 and CDR2 sequences are PRHDT and FYEKMQ (reference sequence). This CDR3 comprises 12 residues. Trimming removed 4 bases at V and 5 bases at J, with 7 bases between. The CDR3 DNA reads as TGTGCCAGCAGCTCGGACGTAGATACGCAGTATTTT. Encoded protein: CASSSDVDTQYF.

This rearrangement joins TRBV7-8 to TRBJ1-2; D remains ambiguous. The length of the CDR3 is 13 residues. Germline V gene sequence: CDR1 SGHVS, CDR2 FQNEAQ. V lost 1 base and J lost 2, with 5 bases in between. The DNA for the CDR3 is TGTGCCAGCAGCTTAGACCACAACTATGGCTACACCTTC. Translation gives CASSLDHNYGYTF.

This clone has only a few counts. V usage is TRBV9 and J usage is TRBJ1-4, with D perhaps TRBD1 (6 bases). Germline lookup yields CDR1 SGDLS and CDR2 YYNGEE. V lost 3 bases, J lost 4 bases, and 10 bases lay in between. CDR3 length equals 14 residues. The CDR3 is CASSATGNNEKLFF. CDR3 DNA: TGTGCCAGCAGCGCTACAGGGAATAATGAAAAACTGTTTTTT.

The genes are TRBV13 and TRBJ1-1; D is unresolved. Germline assignment: CDR1 PRHDT and CDR2 FYEKMQ (reference sequence). Trimming removed 5 bases at V and 0 bases at J, with 13 bases between. CDR3 length: 15 amino acids. For the CDR3, the DNA is TGTGCCAGCAGCCCCGCCGGAGGGATGAACACTGAAGCTTTCTTT. Translation gives CASSPAGGMNTEAFF.

This clone was observed a handful of times. The chain uses TRBV4-1 and TRBJ1-2, with a tentative D call TRBD1 (6 bases). Germline assignment: CDR1 MGHRA and CDR2 YSYEKL. This CDR3 region has 16 residues. Trimming shortened V by 0 bases and J by 6 bases, and 17 bases separated the two germline ends. This CDR3 reads CASSQDPGGKVDGYTF. The CDR3 nucleotides read TGCGCCAGCAGCCAAGATCCGGGGGGCAAGGTTGATGGCTACACCTTC.